The next 7 T cell receptor beta chains were all read from a single sample in a study of T-cell reconstitution after alpha-beta-depleted transplantation in children. Notes on the study in general: T-cell counts and diversity were attributed mostly to newly produced T cells one year after transplant.

Researchers prepared the TCRbeta library using unique molecular identifiers, the study reports. TCRdb passed the PCR reads through MiXCR, listing each CDR3 protein once. The table includes around 270,000 distinct CDR3 sequences, around 7.1% detected once. The antigens of these receptors remain unknown. The sample was peripheral blood, taken 360 days after TCRalphabeta/CD19-depleted stem cell transplant. These receptors came from a female patient aged 2-15 years who had a stem cell transplant for Fanconi anemia, so the T cells may come from the graft donor.

This clonotype was seen ten or more times. The CDR3: CASSWRLEILLEATGELFF. The CDR3 region has the DNA TGTGCCAGCAGCTGGAGACTAGAGATCTTACTCGAGGCCACCGGGGAGCTGTTTTTT. The gene calls are TRBV11-2 and TRBJ2-2; a weak D match, TRBD2 (6 bases). Trimming cost V 4 bases and J 4 bases, with 25 bases left between them. Germline V gives CDR1 SGHAT, CDR2 FQNNGV. The CDR3 has 19 amino acids.

Ten or more counts support this clonotype. This chain uses TRBV11-2 with TRBJ2-5; a weak D match, TRBD2 (7 bases). CDR3 length: 14 amino acids. V dropped 3 bases and J dropped 5 bases, with 13 bases sitting between them. Germline-derived CDR1 and CDR2 are SGHAT and FQNNGV. CDR3 in DNA: TGTGCCAGCAGCTTTGGCAGGGGAGGGGAGACCCAGTACTTC. Protein: CASSFGRGGETQYF.

Remarks on this clonotype: Possible read error: a much larger clone is one base away. The chain couples TRBV29-1 to TRBJ2-5; D is unresolved. Trimming took 5 bases from V and 7 from J, leaving 8 bases between them. The V gene's germline CDR1 is SQVTM and CDR2 ANQGSEA. The CDR3 is 10 amino acids. CDR3 sequence: CSVYEGTQYF. The CDR3 bases are TGCAGCGTTTATGAAGGGACCCAGTACTTC.

There are many counts of this clonotype. CDR3 in amino acids: CASSPGAFF. CDR3 in DNA: TGTGCCAGCAGCCCAGGGGCTTTCTTT. The chain employs TRBV7-9 and TRBJ1-1; perhaps TRBD1 as D (5 bases). This CDR3 comprises 9 residues. Germline CDR1 and CDR2: SEHNR and FQNEAQ (reference sequence). V dropped 5 bases and J dropped 11 bases, with 6 bases sitting between them.

The rearrangement links TRBV4-3 to TRBJ2-7; the match to TRBD2 covers 7 bases. Germline V gene data show CDR1 as LGHNA and CDR2 as YSLEER. The V segment lost 4 bases and the J segment 3 bases; nucleotides outside the gene matches: 9. The CDR3 has 15 residues. CDR3 amino acids: CASSRVLAADYEQYF. The CDR3 DNA follows: TGCGCCAGCAGCCGAGTTCTAGCGGCGGACTACGAGCAGTACTTC.

At least ten counts were recorded for this clonotype. V is TRBV20-1 and J is TRBJ2-3; TRBD2 might be the D (5 bases). The germline V and J ends were trimmed by 1 base and 6 bases, with 20 bases remaining between them. The CDR3 is 16 residues long. From germline, CDR1 is DFQATT and CDR2 SNEGSKA (reference sequence). The CDR3 DNA reads TGCAGTGCTAGAGGTGGTTGGGCGGGTGTTAGCGATACGCAGTATTTT. It yields the protein CSARGGWAGVSDTQYF.

This clonotype was seen more than once but under ten times. A read error may be the cause here, since a much bigger clone is one base away. This chain joins TRBV7-9 and TRBJ1-2, with 7 bases that match TRBD1. Germline V gives CDR1 SEHNR, CDR2 FQNEAQ (reference sequence). The CDR3 length is 13 residues. V gave up 4 bases and J gave up 5 bases; unmatched junction bases: 4. CDR3 amino acids: CASSSRDRYGYTF. CDR3 nucleotide sequence: TGTGCCAGCAGCTCCCGGGACAGATATGGCTACACCTTC.